This TCR beta chain stems from a study of cytomegalovirus exposure and HLA in healthy donors. Amplification used 60 Vbeta primers and 13 Jbeta primers. The assay was immunoSEQ multiplex PCR, and TCRdb's table has in-frame clones only and misses some. This table has 200,000 to 250,000 clones, 70% appearing once. As concerns this clone: Antigen specificity is unknown.

Trimming at V came to 5 bases and at J to 4 bases, leaving 4 bases not matched to a gene. Looked up from germline, CDR1 is LNHNV and CDR2 is YYDKDF (reference sequence). This CDR3 has 13 amino acids. Overall study results and limits: The study recorded over 150 TCR beta chains that were cytomegalovirus-associated. Reportedly, cytomegalovirus status was diagnosed with high sensitivity and specificity.

The clonotype comes from a man in his forties or fifties in good health and CMV-seropositive. The rearrangement uses TRBV15 and TRBJ2-5; TRBD2 matches 7 bases. Sequenced material: PBMCs. In DNA, the CDR3 is TGTGCCACCAGCCCTGGACTAGTAGAGACCCAGTACTTC. It translates to CATSPGLVETQYF.